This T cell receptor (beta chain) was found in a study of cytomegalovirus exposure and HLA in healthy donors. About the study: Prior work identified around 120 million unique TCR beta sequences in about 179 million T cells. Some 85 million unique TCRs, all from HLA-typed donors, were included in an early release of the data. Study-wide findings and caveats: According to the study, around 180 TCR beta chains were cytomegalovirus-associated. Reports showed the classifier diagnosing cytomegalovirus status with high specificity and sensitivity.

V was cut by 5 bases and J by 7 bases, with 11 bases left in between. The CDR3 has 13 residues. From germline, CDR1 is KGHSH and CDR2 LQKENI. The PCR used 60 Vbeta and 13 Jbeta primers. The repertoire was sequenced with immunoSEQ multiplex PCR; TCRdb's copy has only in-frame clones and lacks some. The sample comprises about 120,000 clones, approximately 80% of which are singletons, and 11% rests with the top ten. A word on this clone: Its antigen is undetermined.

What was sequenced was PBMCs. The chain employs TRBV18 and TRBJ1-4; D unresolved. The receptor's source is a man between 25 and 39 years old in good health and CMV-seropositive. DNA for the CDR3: TGTGCCAGCTCAACCCCCGCGGGTGAAAAACTGTTTTTT. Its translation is CASSTPAGEKLFF.